The 27 T cell receptor beta chains below come from one sample, sequenced in a study of PD-1 blockade in classical Hodgkin lymphoma. After autologous stem cell transplantation all patients relapsed, and prior brentuximab vedotin exposure differed between cohorts. The table came from immunoSEQ multiplex PCR; TCRdb's copy has only in-frame clones and leaves some out. The table lists 70,000 to 85,000 clones, about 92% of them singletons. The material sequenced was peripheral blood mononuclear cells (PBMCs), taken at baseline. Every receptor here comes from a human donor with classical Hodgkin lymphoma.

CDR3 loop: CASSFRRNTEAFF. In nucleotides, the CDR3 is TGTGCCAGCAGTTTCCGAAGGAACACTGAAGCTTTCTTT. The chain carries TRBV27 and TRBJ1-1, with no clear D. V lost 3 bases, J lost 1 base, and 6 bases lay in between. Germline V lookup: CDR1 MNHEY, CDR2 SMNVEV (reference sequence). The CDR3 covers 13 residues.

This clone was picked up one time. J is TRBJ1-5 and V is TRBV21-1. TRBV21-1 is an annotated pseudogene. The CDR3 is 18 amino acids. The CDR3 loop is CASSKNSLAGGKDQPQHF. In DNA, the CDR3 is TGTGCCAGCAGCAAAAACTCCCTTGCGGGGGGGAAGGATCAGCCCCAGCATTTT.

The chain recombines TRBV14 with TRBJ2-3; 9 nucleotides line up with TRBD2. This CDR3 spans 19 amino acids. Unmatched junction bases numbered 16, after V lost 2 bases and J lost 4 bases. Germline V gene lookup returns CDR1 SGHDN and CDR2 FVKESK. For the CDR3, the DNA is TGTGCCAGCAGCCAACGAACGCTAGCGGGGAGCATGGGTGCAGATACGCAGTATTTT. This translates into CASSQRTLAGSMGADTQYF. The entire variable domain, with the rest obtained from reference TRBV14 and TRBJ2-3, is as follows: EAGVTQFPSHSVIEKGQTVTLRCDPISGHDNLYWYRRVMGKEIKFLLHFVKESKQDESGMPNNRFLAERTGGTYSTLKVQPAELEDSGVYFCASSQRTLAGSMGADTQYFGPGTRLTVL.

This chain uses TRBV6-5 with TRBJ2-3, with 10 bases that match TRBD2. CDR1 and CDR2 from the germline V gene are MNHEY and SVGAGI. This CDR3 has 15 residues. J gave up 8 bases and V 4 bases, and 9 bases lay outside the gene matches. CDR3 sequence (DNA): TGTGCCAGCAGTTCCCGAGCGGGGGGGACGGGTACGCAGTATTTT. Its protein product is CASSSRAGGTGTQYF.

The V gene is TRBV2, the J gene TRBJ2-5; TRBD1 aligns across 7 bases. The DNA matches TRBJ2-7 better at its end, which makes the J call doubtful. The CDR3 extends over 13 amino acids. Germline assignment: CDR1 SNHLY and CDR2 FYNNEI. The CDR3 DNA is TGTGCCAGCAGTGAAACAGGGGTTTACGAGCAGTACTTC. Translated, it gives CASSETGVYEQYF.

In its sample, this clone was seen once. This rearrangement joins TRBV5-1 to TRBJ2-5; D is undetermined. Germline CDR1 is SGHRS and CDR2 is YFSETQ. V gave up 1 base and J gave up 1 base, with 8 bases separating them. The CDR3 spans 14 residues. The CDR3 nucleotides read TGCGCCAGCAGCTTGTATAGGTCCCAAGAGACCCAGTACTTC. It specifies CASSLYRSQETQYF.

V usage is TRBV13 and J usage is TRBJ1-1; D remains ambiguous. This CDR3 is built from 10 residues. V lost 0 bases and J lost 11, with 4 bases in between. In germline, CDR1 is PRHDT, CDR2 FYEKMQ (reference sequence). DNA for the CDR3: TGTGCCAGCAGCTTAGGGGGGGCTTTCTTT. Its translation: CASSLGGAFF.

The chain joins TRBV7-2 to TRBJ2-1; 8 positions match TRBD1. Germline trimming cut 3 bases from V and 2 bases from J; bases unmatched to any gene: 6. This CDR3 region has 16 residues. Germline CDR1 and CDR2: SGHTA and FQGNSA. The CDR3 DNA follows: TGTGCCAGCAGCTTCTCAGGGGGCTCCCCCTACAATGAGCAGTTCTTC. This sequence encodes CASSFSGGSPYNEQFF. Combining the CDR3 with reference TRBV7-2 and TRBJ2-1 gives the whole variable domain GAGVSQSPSNKVTEKGKDVELRCDPISGHTALYWYRQSLGQGLEFLIYFQGNSAPDKSGLPSDRFSAERTGGSVSTLTIQRTQQEDSAVYLCASSFSGGSPYNEQFFGPGTRLTVL.

The chain links TRBV5-1 to TRBJ1-2; no reliable D call. Germline V gene lookup returns CDR1 SGHRS and CDR2 YFSETQ. V lost 0 bases and J lost 0, with 9 bases in between. CDR3 length equals 15 residues. Here the CDR3 reads CASSLEGSPNYGYTF. The DNA of the CDR3 is TGCGCCAGCAGCTTGGAGGGATCCCCTAACTATGGCTACACCTTC.

The chain employs TRBV4-3 and TRBJ2-2; 9 bases align to TRBD2. CDR1 and CDR2 from the germline V gene are LGHNA and YSLEER. The CDR3 covers 16 residues. Trimming cost V 3 bases and J 7 bases; bases outside gene matches: 9. This chain's CDR3 is CASSHPFGGRVGELFF. Here the CDR3 DNA reads TGCGCCAGCAGCCATCCCTTTGGCGGGAGGGTCGGGGAGCTGTTTTTT.

The chain joins TRBV27 to TRBJ2-7; TRBD1 aligns across 9 bases. In germline, CDR1 is MNHEY, CDR2 SMNVEV (reference sequence). With V trimmed by 5 bases and J by 4 bases, 9 bases remained unmatched. This CDR3 comprises 15 residues. CDR3 amino acids: CASSPPPGQGYEQYF. The DNA of the CDR3 is TGTGCCAGCAGTCCCCCTCCGGGACAGGGTTACGAGCAGTACTTC.

The chain links TRBV9 to TRBJ1-1; the D gene is possibly TRBD1 (6 bases). V lost 4 bases, J lost 1 base, and 14 bases lay in between. Germline loops: CDR1 SGDLS, CDR2 YYNGEE. The CDR3 length is 15 residues. This CDR3 is CASSPRDTSNTEAFF. The CDR3 nucleotides are TGTGCCAGCAGCCCCCGGGACACCTCGAACACTGAAGCTTTCTTT. Full variable domain (outside the CDR3, taken from reference TRBV9 and TRBJ1-1): DSGVTQTPKHLITATGQRVTLRCSPRSGDLSVYWYQQSLDQGLQFLIQYYNGEERAKGNILERFSAQQFPDLHSELNLSSLELGDSALYFCASSPRDTSNTEAFFGQGTRLTVV.

The genes are TRBV5-4 and TRBJ2-4; 8 bases map to TRBD2. The CDR3 length is 19 residues. Per germline, CDR1 SGHNT and CDR2 YYREEE (reference sequence). Trimming cost V 2 bases and J 1 base; bases outside gene matches: 14. This chain's CDR3 is CASSFGAGVSVIAKNIQYF. The CDR3, as DNA: TGTGCCAGCAGCTTTGGAGCGGGAGTAAGTGTTATCGCCAAAAACATTCAGTACTTC.

The chain combines TRBV2 with TRBJ1-4; D gene unclear. Germline assignment: CDR1 SNHLY and CDR2 FYNNEI. The V gene lost 3 bases and the J gene lost 2 bases, with 7 bases spanning the gap. The CDR3 length is 14 residues. The CDR3 DNA follows: TGTGCCAGCAGTGAGATGGGGACTAATGAAAAACTGTTTTTT. Its protein is CASSEMGTNEKLFF.

The chain recombines TRBV7-9 with TRBJ2-7, with TRBD2 matching over 11 bases. Trimming removed 5 bases from V and 4 bases from J; junction bases left unmatched: 4. Germline values: CDR1 SEHNR, CDR2 FQNEAQ (reference sequence). The CDR3 extends over 14 amino acids. The CDR3 loop is CASSPTSGGYEQYF. CDR3 DNA sequence: TGTGCCAGCAGCCCCACTAGCGGGGGTTACGAGCAGTACTTC.

The genes are TRBV6-6 and TRBJ2-7, with unresolved D. This CDR3 comprises 11 residues. The V end was cut by 6 bases, the J end by 3 bases, with 6 bases between. The germline gives CDR1 MNHNY, CDR2 SVGAGI (reference sequence). The CDR3 DNA follows: TGTGCCAGCAGCAACAGCTACGAGCAGTACTTC. Its protein is CASSNSYEQYF.

V is TRBV6-4 and J is TRBJ1-5; 8 nucleotides agree with TRBD1. The J segment lost 4 bases and the V segment lost 1 base, leaving 6 bases of the junction unmatched. Germline CDR1 MRHNA, CDR2 SNTAGT. The CDR3 sequence is 16 residues long. Here the CDR3 DNA reads TGTGCCAGCAGTGACTACTGGGACAGGACTAATCAGCCCCAGCATTTT. Residues: CASSDYWDRTNQPQHF.

V usage is TRBV27 and J usage is TRBJ2-7, with TRBD1 matching over 7 bases. CDR3 length equals 13 residues. Germline V gene lookup returns CDR1 MNHEY and CDR2 SMNVEV (reference sequence). With V trimmed by 4 bases and J by 3 bases, 3 bases remained unmatched. This CDR3 reads CASSSGTVYEQYF. The CDR3 nucleotides are TGTGCCAGCAGTTCCGGGACAGTCTACGAGCAGTACTTC.

The chain links TRBV4-1 to TRBJ2-7, with 10 bases fitting TRBD2. Trimming removed 0 bases from V and 0 bases from J; junction bases left unmatched: 5. CDR3 length equals 17 residues. Germline V lookup: CDR1 MGHRA, CDR2 YSYEKL. The CDR3 DNA is TGCGCCAGCAGCCAAGATGAAACTAGCGGGGTCTCCTACGAGCAGTACTTC. This translates into CASSQDETSGVSYEQYF.

This clone showed up just once. J is TRBJ1-2 and V is TRBV11-2; tentative D call: TRBD1 (6 bases). Trimming removed 5 bases at V and 5 bases at J, with 9 bases between. Germline loops: CDR1 SGHAT, CDR2 FQNNGV. This CDR3 comprises 12 residues. CDR3 sequence: CASSRGGYGYTF. The CDR3, as DNA: TGTGCCAGCAGCAGGGGGGGATATGGCTACACCTTC.

The V and J genes are TRBV6-1 and TRBJ1-5, with unresolved D. CDR3 length: 12 amino acids. V was shortened by 7 bases and J by 5 bases, with 9 bases between the two germline ends. The germline V gene encodes CDR1 MNHNS and CDR2 SASEGT. CDR3 in DNA: TGTGCCAGCAATCCCCCACATCAGCCCCAGCATTTT. This codes for CASNPPHQPQHF.

The chain employs TRBV5-1 and TRBJ2-5; TRBD1 or TRBD2 may be the D gene (5 bases each). Germline CDR1 reads SGHRS; CDR2 reads YFSETQ. Trimming shortened V by 5 bases and J by 3 bases, and 11 bases separated the two germline ends. This CDR3 contains 13 residues. In DNA, the CDR3 is TGCGCCAGCAGTCGGGTGGGGGAAGAGACCCAGTACTTC. Amino acids: CASSRVGEETQYF.

This clone showed up just once. The chain couples TRBV6-5 to TRBJ2-3; D ambiguous. With 0 bases removed from V and 0 bases from J, the gap between germline ends came to 10 bases. Germline V CDR1 and CDR2: MNHEY, SVGAGI. The CDR3 is 16 residues long. As DNA, the CDR3 is TGTGCCAGCAGTTACTCGTGGACCCTTAGCACAGATACGCAGTATTTT. Its protein is CASSYSWTLSTDTQYF.

The rearrangement joins TRBV27 to TRBJ2-1; 7 nucleotides align to TRBD1. The germline V gene encodes CDR1 MNHEY and CDR2 SMNVEV (reference sequence). The CDR3 runs to 18 residues. V trimming: 5 bases; J trimming: 0 bases; junction bases outside the gene matches: 13. DNA for the CDR3: TGTGCCAGCAGTGACCGGGACAGCGCCCAGAGCTCCTACAATGAGCAGTTCTTC. This gives the protein CASSDRDSAQSSYNEQFF.

The V gene is TRBV29-1, the J gene TRBJ2-1; D possibly corresponds to TRBD2 (6 bases). CDR1 and CDR2 (germline): SQVTM, ANQGSEA. The CDR3 loop spans 11 amino acids. V was clipped by 7 bases and J by 9 bases, with 13 bases between them. CDR3: CSAGTSGEQFF. As DNA, the CDR3 is TGCAGCGCAGGGACTTCAGGTGAGCAGTTCTTC.

The chain couples TRBV4-2 to TRBJ2-3, with a tentative D call TRBD2 (6 bases). Trimming pared 0 bases from V and 2 bases from J, leaving 24 bases between. The CDR3 spans 20 residues. The V gene's germline CDR1 is LGHNA and CDR2 YNFKEQ. CDR3 DNA sequence: TGTGCCAGCAGCCAAGAGAACCAACAGGACTACCAAGGATCCACAGATACGCAGTATTTT. Translated, it gives CASSQENQQDYQGSTDTQYF.

V gene TRBV18 combines with J gene TRBJ2-1; 14 bases map to TRBD2. In germline, CDR1 is KGHSH, CDR2 LQKENI. The V gene end was trimmed by 5 bases and the J gene end by 8 bases; junction bases not matched to a gene: 8. CDR3 length equals 16 residues. CDR3 nucleotide sequence: TGTGCCAGCTCAGACCAGGGACTAGCGGGAGCCTATGAGCAGTTCTTC. Translated: CASSDQGLAGAYEQFF.